The T cell receptor (beta chain) under discussion was sequenced for a study of T cells in Graves' hyperthyroidism and ophthalmopathy. This CDR3 region has 16 residues. Deletions cut 3 bases from V and 2 bases from J, with 15 bases between. CDR1 SGHVS and CDR2 FNYEAQ come from the germline V gene. Regions amplified from RNA transcripts were the TCR beta CDR3 regions. HTBI primers were employed in a first-round RT-PCR of the TCR CDR3. TCRdb passed the multiplex PCR reads through MiXCR, listing each CDR3 protein once. The sample lists nearly 750,000 distinct CDR3 sequences, about 35% occurring once. The gene calls are TRBV7-6 and TRBJ2-3, with D possibly TRBD2 on 6 matching bases. Material for sequencing was blood. This clonotype was sampled from a woman aged 40 to 50 with Graves' hyperthyroidism. The CDR3 DNA reads TGTGCCAGCAGCTTTCAGGCTAGCGATTCCACAGATACGCAGTATTTT. It is translated as CASSFQASDSTDTQYF. The full variable domain, with the rest looked up from reference TRBV7-6 and TRBJ2-3, is GAGVSQSPRYKVTKRGQDVALRCDPISGHVSLYWYRQALGQGPEFLTYFNYEAQQDKSGLPNDRFSAERPEGSISTLTIQRTEQRDSAMYRCASSFQASDSTDTQYFGPGTRLTVL.